The following is a TCR beta chain sequence with its context. Produced via immunoSEQ multiplex PCR; TCRdb's table is partial and in-frame only. The sample lists about 150,000 clones; approximately 80% were seen once. The data were taken from a study of blood T cell repertoires in COVID-19. Whole-study context: In each case, the material was cDNA or gDNA derived from T cells, B-cell-depleted T cells, or PBMCs.

Exposed enrollees had met someone with a PCR-confirmed or clinician-diagnosed COVID-19 case at some point within the 2 weeks before study entry. Trimming took 5 bases from V and 11 from J, leaving 13 bases between them. The CDR3 is made up of 12 amino acids. CDR1 is SGHAT and CDR2 is FQNNGV in the germline V gene. V gene TRBV11-2 combines with J gene TRBJ1-5, with D unresolved. This sequence was found in a man in his 70s who had been exposed to COVID-19. Sequencing input: PBMCs or T cells enriched from blood (not recorded which). The CDR3 nucleotides are TGTGCCAGCAGCCCCACCGACGGAGCCCAGCATTTT. Its translation: CASSPTDGAQHF.